The 4 T cell receptor beta chains below come from one sample, sequenced in a study of cytomegalovirus exposure and HLA in healthy donors (dated by TCRdb to 2015 to 2018). Library construction relied on the immunoSEQ multiplex PCR assay. The multiplex PCR relied on a mix of 60 forward primers for TCR Vbeta segments and 13 reverse primers for TCR Jbeta segments. In its TCRdb copy, this immuneACCESS table keeps in-frame sequences only and misses some clones. Where compared with another copy, unresolved V genes explain less than half of these, and the others have no known cause. For this sample, the table gives under 200,000 clones. Roughly 0.83% of the sample rests with the top ten. The source material was PBMCs. These receptors all stem from a woman under 30 in good health and CMV-seropositive.

DNA of the CDR3: TGTGCCAGTAGTATAGATCCGGTATACAATGAGCAGTTCTTC. It is translated as CASSIDPVYNEQFF. The chain recombines TRBV19 with TRBJ2-1; D ambiguous. In germline, CDR1 is LNHDA, CDR2 SQIVND (reference sequence). The CDR3 loop spans 14 amino acids. The V end lost 0 bases, the J end lost 4 bases, and 7 bases lay between the germline ends.

The gene calls are TRBV19 and TRBJ1-2; tentative D call: TRBD1 (6 bases). Germline CDR1 LNHDA, CDR2 SQIVND (reference sequence). The ends were cut back, 7 bases at V and 6 bases at J, with 18 bases in the middle. CDR3 length: 14 amino acids. CDR3 in amino acids: CASTLDGQGHGYTF. CDR3 nucleotides: TGTGCCAGTACCTTGGACGGGCAGGGGCATGGCTACACCTTC.

The V call is TRBV7-2, the J call TRBJ2-1, with D hard to call. V was clipped by 0 bases and J by 2 bases, with 5 bases between them. Germline loops: CDR1 SGHTA, CDR2 FQGNSA. The CDR3 contains 14 residues. The CDR3 protein is CASSLALTYNEQFF. CDR3 sequence (DNA): TGTGCCAGCAGCTTAGCCCTAACCTACAATGAGCAGTTCTTC.

The V call is TRBV14, the J call TRBJ1-3; D perhaps matches TRBD1 (5 bases). Trimming stripped 5 bases from V and 1 base from J, with 12 bases between. Per the germline V gene, CDR1 is SGHDN and CDR2 is FVKESK. The CDR3 sequence is 15 residues long. The CDR3 bases are TGTGCCAGCAGCTATTCAGGGACTTCTGGAAACACCATATATTTT. Translated: CASSYSGTSGNTIYF.